Below are 11 T cell receptor beta chains sequenced from a single sample in a study of cytomegalovirus exposure and HLA in healthy donors. Researchers ran the PCR with 60 Vbeta and 13 Jbeta primers. Some clones are missing from TCRdb's copy, which holds only in-frame ones; the method was immunoSEQ multiplex PCR. The repertoire holds about 130,000 clones, less than 80% seen once, with under 5% in the top ten. Material for sequencing was PBMCs. Source of these receptors: a man in his forties or fifties in good health and CMV-seropositive.

The rearrangement joins TRBV27 to TRBJ2-7, with D hard to call. The V gene's germline CDR1 is MNHEY and CDR2 SMNVEV (reference sequence). Trimming stripped 5 bases from V and 5 bases from J, with 10 bases between. This CDR3 has 12 amino acids. The CDR3 loop reads CASSSSDNEQYF. DNA for the CDR3: TGTGCCAGCAGTAGCAGTGACAACGAGCAGTACTTC.

J is TRBJ1-2 and V is TRBV4-2; 8 nucleotides agree with TRBD1. The CDR3 has 17 residues. Per the germline V gene, CDR1 is LGHNA and CDR2 is YNFKEQ. V dropped 3 bases and J dropped 5; count of bases not matched to a gene: 14. This CDR3 reads CASSHGLGTGGIYGYTF. CDR3 in DNA: TGTGCCAGCAGCCATGGTCTTGGGACAGGTGGGATTTATGGCTACACCTTC.

The chain uses TRBV19 and TRBJ1-4; 7 bases fit TRBD1. V gave up 5 bases and J gave up 0 bases; unmatched junction bases: 3. This CDR3 spans 15 amino acids. Germline lookup yields CDR1 LNHDA and CDR2 SQIVND (reference sequence). The DNA of the CDR3 is TGTGCCAGTAGTCGAGACAGGGCAACTAATGAAAAACTGTTTTTT. Encoded protein: CASSRDRATNEKLFF.

The V gene is TRBV25-1, the J gene TRBJ1-1; perhaps TRBD1 as D (5 bases). This CDR3 has 15 residues. Germline V CDR1 and CDR2: MGHDK, SYGVNS. V was pared by 4 bases and J by 6 bases, with 18 bases between. The CDR3 sequence is CASSGVGRFVAEAFF. CDR3 DNA: TGTGCCAGCAGTGGGGTGGGGCGTTTTGTTGCTGAAGCTTTCTTT. The full variable domain, completed using reference TRBV25-1 and TRBJ1-1, is EADIYQTPRYLVIGTGKKITLECSQTMGHDKMYWYQQDPGMELHLIHYSYGVNSTEKGDLSSESTVSRIRTEHFPLTLESARPSHTSQYLCASSGVGRFVAEAFFGQGTRLTVV.

This chain connects TRBV20-1 to TRBJ1-1, with a weak D call TRBD1 (5 bases). The CDR3 sequence is 10 residues long. CDR1 is DFQATT, CDR2 SNEGSKA, per germline (reference sequence). The CDR3 loop reads CRPGGTEAFF. The CDR3 bases are TGCAGGCCCGGGGGGACTGAAGCTTTCTTT.

In its sample, this clone was seen a few times. The chain has TRBV4-1 and TRBJ1-1; 9 bases agree with TRBD1. Germline trimming cut 0 bases from V and 1 base from J; bases unmatched to any gene: 12. CDR1 is MGHRA and CDR2 is YSYEKL in the germline V gene. The CDR3 is 19 amino acids. The CDR3 coding sequence is TGCGCCAGCAGCCAAGATAGATCGGAGACAGGGGGAACGAACACTGAAGCTTTCTTT. This encodes CASSQDRSETGGTNTEAFF.

The chain links TRBV7-8 to TRBJ2-7; no clear D gene. Germline V lookup: CDR1 SGHVS, CDR2 FQNEAQ. V was clipped by 5 bases and J by 2 bases, with 16 bases between them. The length of the CDR3 is 15 residues. DNA of the CDR3: TGTGCCAGCAGCCCCACCATGCCAGGAACCTACGAGCAGTACTTC. It translates to CASSPTMPGTYEQYF.

The J gene is TRBJ1-5, the V gene TRBV2; TRBD1 aligns across 8 bases. The CDR3 has 17 residues. J was trimmed by 0 bases and V by 2 bases; bases with no gene match: 6. Germline assignment: CDR1 SNHLY and CDR2 FYNNEI. For the CDR3, the DNA is TGTGCCAGCAGTGAACGGGACAGGCCCTATAGCAATCAGCCCCAGCATTTT. Translation gives CASSERDRPYSNQPQHF.

The chain combines TRBV2 with TRBJ1-1; a possible D gene is TRBD1 (6 bases). Germline CDR1 SNHLY, CDR2 FYNNEI. There are 14 residues in the CDR3. V was cut by 8 bases and J by 4 bases, with 17 bases left in between. CDR3 loop: CASSQRGNPTEAFF. CDR3 nucleotides: TGTGCCAGCTCTCAAAGGGGGAATCCCACTGAAGCTTTCTTT.

V gene TRBV7-3 combines with J gene TRBJ2-1; maybe TRBD2 (5 bases). Germline assignment: CDR1 SGHTA and CDR2 FQGTGA. The CDR3 length is 15 residues. Trimming took off 3 bases at V and 5 bases at J, with 14 bases between the two ends. In DNA form, the CDR3 reads TGTGCCAGCAGCTTCTCGGTTTCGGGGAACAATGAGCAGTTCTTC. Its protein is CASSFSVSGNNEQFF.

The rearrangement uses TRBV6-1 and TRBJ2-6, with D possibly TRBD1 on 5 matching bases. This CDR3 is built from 16 residues. V lost 3 bases and J lost 0, with 9 bases in between. Germline CDR1 reads MNHNS; CDR2 reads SASEGT. The CDR3 protein is CASSEGHHSGANVLTF. The DNA of the CDR3 is TGTGCCAGCAGTGAGGGGCACCACTCTGGGGCCAACGTCCTGACTTTC.